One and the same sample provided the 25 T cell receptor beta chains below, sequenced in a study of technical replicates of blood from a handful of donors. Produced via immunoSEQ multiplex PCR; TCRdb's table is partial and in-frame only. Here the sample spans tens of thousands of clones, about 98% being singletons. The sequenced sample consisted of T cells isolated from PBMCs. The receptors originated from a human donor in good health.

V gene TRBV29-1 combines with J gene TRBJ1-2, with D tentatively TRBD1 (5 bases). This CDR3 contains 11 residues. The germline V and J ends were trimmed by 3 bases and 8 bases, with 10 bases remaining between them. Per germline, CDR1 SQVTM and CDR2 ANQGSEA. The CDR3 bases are TGCAGCGTTGATAGGACAAAAGGCTACACCTTC. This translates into CSVDRTKGYTF.

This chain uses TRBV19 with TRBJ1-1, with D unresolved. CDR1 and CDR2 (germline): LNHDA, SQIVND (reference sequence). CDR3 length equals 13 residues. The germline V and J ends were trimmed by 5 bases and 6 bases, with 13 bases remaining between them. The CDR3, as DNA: TGTGCCAGTAGTCTCGTTGGAGTGCCTGAAGCTTTCTTT. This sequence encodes CASSLVGVPEAFF.

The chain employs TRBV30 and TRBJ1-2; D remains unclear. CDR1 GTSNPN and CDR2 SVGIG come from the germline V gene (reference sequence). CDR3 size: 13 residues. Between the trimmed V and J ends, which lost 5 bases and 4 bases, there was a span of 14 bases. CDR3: CAWLGFRGYGYTF. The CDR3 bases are TGTGCCTGGCTTGGGTTTCGCGGCTATGGCTACACCTTC. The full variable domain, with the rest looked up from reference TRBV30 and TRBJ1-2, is SQTIHQWPATLVQPVGSPLSLECTVEGTSNPNLYWYRQAAGRGLQLLFYSVGIGQISSEVPQNLSASRPQDRQFILSSKKLLLSDSGFYLCAWLGFRGYGYTFGSGTRLTVV.

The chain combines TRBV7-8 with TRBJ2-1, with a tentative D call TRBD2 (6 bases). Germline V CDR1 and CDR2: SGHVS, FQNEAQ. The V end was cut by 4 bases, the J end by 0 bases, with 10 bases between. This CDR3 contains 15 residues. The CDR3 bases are TGTGCCAGCAGCTCTAGCGATAGCTCCTACAATGAGCAGTTCTTC. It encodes CASSSSDSSYNEQFF.

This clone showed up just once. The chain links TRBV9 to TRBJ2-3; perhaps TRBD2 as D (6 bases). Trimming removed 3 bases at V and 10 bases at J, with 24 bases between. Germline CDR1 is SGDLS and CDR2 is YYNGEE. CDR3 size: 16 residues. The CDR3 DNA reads TGTGCCAGCAGCGCAAAACCCTCTAGCGCCCTTGTTCCGCAGTATTTT. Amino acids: CASSAKPSSALVPQYF.

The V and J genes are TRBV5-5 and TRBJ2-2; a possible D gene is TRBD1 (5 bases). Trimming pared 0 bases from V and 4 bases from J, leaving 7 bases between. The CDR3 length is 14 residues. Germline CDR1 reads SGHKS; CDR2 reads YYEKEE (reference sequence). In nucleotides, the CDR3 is TGTGCCAGCAGCTTGGGGGGCCTCACCGGGGAGCTGTTTTTT. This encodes CASSLGGLTGELFF.

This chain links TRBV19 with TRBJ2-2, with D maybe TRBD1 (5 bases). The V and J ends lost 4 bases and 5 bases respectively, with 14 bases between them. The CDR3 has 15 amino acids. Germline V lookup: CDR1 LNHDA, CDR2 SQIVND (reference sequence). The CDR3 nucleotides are TGTGCCAGTAGTAGAGCAATAGCAGGGACCGGGGAGCTGTTTTTT. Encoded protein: CASSRAIAGTGELFF.

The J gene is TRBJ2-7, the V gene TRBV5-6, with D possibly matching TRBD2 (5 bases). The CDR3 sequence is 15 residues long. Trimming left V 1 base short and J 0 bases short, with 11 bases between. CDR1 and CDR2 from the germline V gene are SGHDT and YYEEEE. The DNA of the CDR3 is TGTGCCAGCAGCTTGAAGCTAGGGAGCTCCTACGAGCAGTACTTC. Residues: CASSLKLGSSYEQYF.

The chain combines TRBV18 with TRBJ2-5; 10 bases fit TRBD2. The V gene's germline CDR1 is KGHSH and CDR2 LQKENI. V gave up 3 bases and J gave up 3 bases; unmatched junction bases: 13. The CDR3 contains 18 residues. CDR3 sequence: CASSPPGTSVYLEETQYF. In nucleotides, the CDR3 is TGTGCCAGCTCACCCCCCGGGACTAGCGTATATTTGGAAGAGACCCAGTACTTC.

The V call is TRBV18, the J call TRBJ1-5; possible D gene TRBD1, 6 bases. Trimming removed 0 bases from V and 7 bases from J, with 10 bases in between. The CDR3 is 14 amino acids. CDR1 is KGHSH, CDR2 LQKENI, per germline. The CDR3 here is CASSPPGGAQPQHF. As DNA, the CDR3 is TGTGCCAGCTCACCACCGGGGGGGGCGCAGCCCCAGCATTTT.

CDR3 sequence (DNA): TGTGCCAGCAGCCCGAATCAAGGGACACGTAATCAGCCCCAGCATTTT. Translated, it gives CASSPNQGTRNQPQHF. V is TRBV7-8 and J is TRBJ1-5, with D tentatively TRBD1 (6 bases). The germline V and J ends were trimmed by 5 bases and 4 bases, with 18 bases remaining between them. The CDR3 contains 16 residues. Germline V gives CDR1 SGHVS, CDR2 FQNEAQ.

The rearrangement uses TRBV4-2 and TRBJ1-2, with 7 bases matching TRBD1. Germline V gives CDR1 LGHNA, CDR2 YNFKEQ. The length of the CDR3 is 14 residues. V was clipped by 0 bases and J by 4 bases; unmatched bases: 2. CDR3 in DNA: TGTGCCAGCAGCCAAGAGCAGGGGGTCTATGGCTACACCTTC. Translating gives CASSQEQGVYGYTF.

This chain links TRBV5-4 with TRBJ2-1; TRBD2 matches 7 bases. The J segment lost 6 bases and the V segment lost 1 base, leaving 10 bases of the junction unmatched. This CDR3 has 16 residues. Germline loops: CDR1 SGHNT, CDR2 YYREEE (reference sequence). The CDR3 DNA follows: TGTGCCAGCAGCTTGTCTAGCGGTAGTGACCGCAATGAGCAGTTCTTC. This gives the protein CASSLSSGSDRNEQFF.

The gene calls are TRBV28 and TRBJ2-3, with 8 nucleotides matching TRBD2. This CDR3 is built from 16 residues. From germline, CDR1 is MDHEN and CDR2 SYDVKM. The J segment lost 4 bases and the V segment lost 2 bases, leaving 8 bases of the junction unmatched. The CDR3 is CASSLRGGRRADTQYF. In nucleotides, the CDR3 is TGTGCCAGCAGTTTACGGGGCGGGAGGCGAGCAGATACGCAGTATTTT.

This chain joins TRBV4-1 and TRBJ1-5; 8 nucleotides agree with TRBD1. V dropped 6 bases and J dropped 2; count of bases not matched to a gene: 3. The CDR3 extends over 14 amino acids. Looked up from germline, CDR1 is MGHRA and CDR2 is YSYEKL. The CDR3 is CASRGQGGNQPQHF. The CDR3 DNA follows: TGCGCCAGCAGAGGACAGGGAGGCAATCAGCCCCAGCATTTT.

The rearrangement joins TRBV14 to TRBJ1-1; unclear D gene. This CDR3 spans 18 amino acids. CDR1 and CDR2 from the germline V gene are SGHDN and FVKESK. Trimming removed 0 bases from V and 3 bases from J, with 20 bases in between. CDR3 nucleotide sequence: TGTGCCAGCAGCCAAGAATCGGGATGGGAAGAGGAATACACTGAAGCTTTCTTT. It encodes CASSQESGWEEEYTEAFF.

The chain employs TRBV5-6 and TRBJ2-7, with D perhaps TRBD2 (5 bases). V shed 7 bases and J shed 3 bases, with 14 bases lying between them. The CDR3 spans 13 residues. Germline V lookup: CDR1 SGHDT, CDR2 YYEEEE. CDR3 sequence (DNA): TGTGCCAGCGGACCCGGCGGGTACTACGAGCAGTACTTC. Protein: CASGPGGYYEQYF. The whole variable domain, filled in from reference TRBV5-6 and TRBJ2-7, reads DAGVTQSPTHLIKTRGQQVTLRCSPKSGHDTVSWYQQALGQGPQFIFQYYEEEERQRGNFPDRFSGHQFPNYSSELNVNALLLGDSALYLCASGPGGYYEQYFGPGTRLTVT.

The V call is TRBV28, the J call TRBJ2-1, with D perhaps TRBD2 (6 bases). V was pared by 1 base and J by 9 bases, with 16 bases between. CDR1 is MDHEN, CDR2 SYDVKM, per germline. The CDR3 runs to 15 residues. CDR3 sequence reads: CASSLLTGVKGEQFF. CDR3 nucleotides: TGTGCCAGCAGTTTATTAACGGGGGTGAAGGGTGAGCAGTTCTTC.

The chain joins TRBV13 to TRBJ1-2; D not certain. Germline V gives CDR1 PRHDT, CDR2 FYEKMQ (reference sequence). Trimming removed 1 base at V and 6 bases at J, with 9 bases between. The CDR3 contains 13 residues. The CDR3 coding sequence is TGTGCCAGCAGCTTAGACGGTGTTCATGGCTACACCTTC. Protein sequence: CASSLDGVHGYTF. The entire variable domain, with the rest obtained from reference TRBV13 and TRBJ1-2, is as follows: AAGVIQSPRHLIKEKRETATLKCYPIPRHDTVYWYQQGPGQDPQFLISFYEKMQSDKGSIPDRFSAQQFSDYHSELNMSSLELGDSALYFCASSLDGVHGYTFGSGTRLTVV.

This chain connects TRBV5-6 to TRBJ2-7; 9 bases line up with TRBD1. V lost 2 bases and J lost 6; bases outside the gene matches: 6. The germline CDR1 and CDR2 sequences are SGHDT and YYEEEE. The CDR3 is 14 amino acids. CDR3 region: CASSFGTGFAEQYF. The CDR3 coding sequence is TGTGCCAGCAGCTTCGGGACAGGGTTTGCCGAGCAGTACTTC. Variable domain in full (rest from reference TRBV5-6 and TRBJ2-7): DAGVTQSPTHLIKTRGQQVTLRCSPKSGHDTVSWYQQALGQGPQFIFQYYEEEERQRGNFPDRFSGHQFPNYSSELNVNALLLGDSALYLCASSFGTGFAEQYFGPGTRLTVT.

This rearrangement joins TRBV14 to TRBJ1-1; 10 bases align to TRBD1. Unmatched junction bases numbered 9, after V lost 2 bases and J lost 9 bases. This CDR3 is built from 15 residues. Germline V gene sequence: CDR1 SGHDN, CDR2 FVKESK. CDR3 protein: CASSQSPGQGLQAFF. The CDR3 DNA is TGTGCCAGCAGCCAATCTCCGGGACAGGGGCTGCAAGCTTTCTTT.

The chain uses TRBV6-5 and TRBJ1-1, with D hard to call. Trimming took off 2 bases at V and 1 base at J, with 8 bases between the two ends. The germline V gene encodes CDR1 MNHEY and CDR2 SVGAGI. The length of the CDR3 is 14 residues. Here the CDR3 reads CASSYSQANTEAFF. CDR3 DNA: TGTGCCAGCAGTTACAGTCAGGCGAACACTGAAGCTTTCTTT.

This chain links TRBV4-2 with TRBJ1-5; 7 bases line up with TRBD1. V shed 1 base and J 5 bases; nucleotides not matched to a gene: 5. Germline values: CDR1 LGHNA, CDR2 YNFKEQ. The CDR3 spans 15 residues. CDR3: CASSQGQGWYQPQHF. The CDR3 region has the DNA TGTGCCAGCAGCCAAGGACAGGGATGGTATCAGCCCCAGCATTTT.

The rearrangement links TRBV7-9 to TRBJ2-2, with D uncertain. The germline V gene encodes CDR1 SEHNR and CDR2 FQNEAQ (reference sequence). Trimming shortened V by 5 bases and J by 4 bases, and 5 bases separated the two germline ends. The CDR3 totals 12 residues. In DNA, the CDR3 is TGTGCCAGCAGCCGAGGCACCGGGGAGCTGTTTTTT. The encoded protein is CASSRGTGELFF.

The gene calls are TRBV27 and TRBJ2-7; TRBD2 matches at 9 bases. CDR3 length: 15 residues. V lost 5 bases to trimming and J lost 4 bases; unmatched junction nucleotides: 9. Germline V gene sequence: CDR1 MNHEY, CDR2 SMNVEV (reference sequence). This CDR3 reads CASSLLAGGPYEQYF. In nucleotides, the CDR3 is TGTGCCAGCAGTCTCCTGGCGGGAGGGCCTTACGAGCAGTACTTC.